Presented here are 12 T cell receptor beta chains from one specimen sequenced in a study of T cell repertoires in cytomegalovirus infection. One entry per CDR3 protein results from TCRdb running MiXCR on the reads. Of more than 250,000 distinct CDR3 sequences in the sample, 12% to 15% are singletons; the top ten hold 8.8%. The material sequenced was PBMCs. These receptors came from a human donor in good health (CMV status not recorded). Some clones in this sample may be carry-over from other donors' samples.

The CDR3 reads CASSTRDSAYSNQPQHF. CDR3 nucleotide sequence: TGTGCCAGTAGTACAAGGGACAGTGCATATAGCAATCAGCCCCAGCATTTT. The V and J genes are TRBV19 and TRBJ1-5; TRBD1 matches at 7 bases. Germline-derived CDR1 and CDR2 are LNHDA and SQIVND (reference sequence). The V and J ends lost 4 bases and 0 bases, in that order; junction bases with no gene match: 9. CDR3 length: 17 residues.

Many counts were recorded for this clonotype. The rearrangement uses TRBV7-2 and TRBJ1-5; unclear D gene. Germline V lookup: CDR1 SGHTA, CDR2 FQGNSA. V lost 3 bases, J lost 0 bases, and 12 bases lay in between. CDR3 size: 16 residues. The CDR3 region has the DNA TGTGCCAGCAGCTTCGTACCCGGTGGTAGCAATCAGCCCCAGCATTTT. It is translated as CASSFVPGGSNQPQHF.

This chain uses TRBV28 with TRBJ2-7; 10 nucleotides agree with TRBD2. V shed 10 bases, J shed 6 bases, and the junction held 15 bases outside the gene matches. This CDR3 is 15 amino acids long. CDR1 and CDR2 (germline): MDHEN, SYDVKM. The CDR3, as DNA: TGTGCCACCCTTAAAGTGGCTAGCGGGAGAGGCGAGCAGTACTTC. It yields the protein CATLKVASGRGEQYF.

The rearrangement uses TRBV2 and TRBJ1-2, with a possible D match to TRBD1 (6 bases). The CDR3 spans 17 residues. V lost 1 base and J 1 base, leaving 16 bases between the germline ends. Germline V gene lookup returns CDR1 SNHLY and CDR2 FYNNEI. The CDR3 here is CASSEVGGQGNNYGYTF. The CDR3 coding sequence is TGTGCCAGCAGTGAAGTGGGGGGGCAGGGAAATAACTATGGCTACACCTTC.

There are a few counts of this clonotype. This rearrangement joins TRBV20-1 to TRBJ2-1; D is uncertain. The CDR3 loop spans 12 amino acids. Germline V gene data show CDR1 as DFQATT and CDR2 as SNEGSKA (reference sequence). V gave up 3 bases and J gave up 6 bases, with 9 bases separating them. The CDR3 nucleotides read TGCAGTGCTAGTTTACGGGTCAATGAGCAGTTCTTC. The encoded protein is CSASLRVNEQFF.

This clonotype has only a few counts. The rearrangement links TRBV7-2 to TRBJ2-2; a possible D gene is TRBD1 (6 bases). The CDR3 length is 14 residues. Germline loops: CDR1 SGHTA, CDR2 FQGNSA. Trimming removed 4 bases from V and 3 bases from J, with 9 bases in between. CDR3 sequence: CASSSQGYTGELFF. CDR3 in DNA: TGTGCCAGCAGCTCACAGGGTTACACCGGGGAGCTGTTTTTT.

The CDR3 loop reads CASSLDGLAYTGELFF. CDR3 bases: TGTGCCAGCAGCTTAGACGGACTAGCTTACACCGGGGAGCTGTTTTTT. The V call is TRBV7-2, the J call TRBJ2-2, with TRBD2 matching 8 bases. Per germline, CDR1 SGHTA and CDR2 FQGNSA. J lost 3 bases, V lost 1 base, and 4 bases had no gene match. The CDR3 is 16 amino acids.

This clonotype was seen a few times. The V and J genes are TRBV6-4 and TRBJ2-7; unclear D gene. The CDR3 extends over 13 amino acids. V was cut by 11 bases and J by 8 bases, with 22 bases left in between. Germline-derived CDR1 and CDR2 are MRHNA and SNTAGT. CDR3 in DNA: TGTGCCTCGCTGGGCCGTCTCTTATGGAAGCAGTACTTC. Protein: CASLGRLLWKQYF.

This clonotype was observed a handful of times. The J gene is TRBJ2-7, the V gene TRBV12-3 or TRBV12-4, with D perhaps assigned TRBD1 or TRBD2 (5 bases each). The V gene lost 3 bases and the J gene lost 5 bases, with 17 bases spanning the gap. CDR3 length equals 15 residues. CDR3 sequence (DNA): TGTGCCAGCAGTTTTCTTGGGGTGGGGGTGGACGAGCAGTACTTC. Protein sequence: CASSFLGVGVDEQYF.

Many counts were recorded for this clonotype. The chain is built from TRBV19 and TRBJ2-5; 16 nucleotides align to TRBD2. The CDR3 runs 15 residues. Germline CDR1 and CDR2: LNHDA and SQIVND (reference sequence). The trim removed 5 bases at V and 5 bases at J, leaving 2 bases unmatched. This chain's CDR3 is CASSLGLAGGETQYF. The CDR3 DNA follows: TGTGCCAGTAGTCTGGGACTAGCGGGAGGGGAGACCCAGTACTTC.

Many counts were recorded for this clonotype. The chain couples TRBV7-2 to TRBJ2-7, with D perhaps matching TRBD1 (5 bases). The length of the CDR3 is 17 residues. The V end lost 0 bases, the J end lost 2 bases, and 17 bases lay between the germline ends. Germline CDR1 is SGHTA and CDR2 is FQGNSA. The CDR3 sequence is CASSLAGGRALPYEQYF. CDR3 in DNA: TGTGCCAGCAGCTTAGCGGGTGGCAGGGCTCTACCCTACGAGCAGTACTTC. The complete variable domain, with remaining parts taken from reference TRBV7-2 and TRBJ2-7, reads GAGVSQSPSNKVTEKGKDVELRCDPISGHTALYWYRQSLGQGLEFLIYFQGNSAPDKSGLPSDRFSAERTGGSVSTLTIQRTQQEDSAVYLCASSLAGGRALPYEQYFGPGTRLTVT.

The table lists this clonotype with many counts. This chain links TRBV7-2 with TRBJ2-1, with 9 nucleotides matching TRBD2. Germline lookup yields CDR1 SGHTA and CDR2 FQGNSA. The CDR3 is 19 amino acids. V lost 2 bases and J lost 1; bases outside the gene matches: 12. CDR3 sequence (DNA): TGTGCCAGCAGCTTACTGAGGAGCGGGAGGTTGAGTTCCTACAATGAGCAGTTCTTC. Its translation is CASSLLRSGRLSSYNEQFF.